Detailed here is one T cell receptor beta chain. The V end lost 6 bases, the J end lost 4 bases, and 9 bases lay between the germline ends. Germline V lookup: CDR1 SNHLY, CDR2 FYNNEI. The CDR3 totals 13 residues. The authors' processing: Quantification of nucleated cells was approximated via reference gene primer amplification. Profiled with immunoSEQ multiplex PCR; TCRdb holds only in-frame clones, not every one. That table is the source of V, J and clone size, and D and trimming were worked out from the DNA. The table records 70,000 to 95,000 clones, about 80% of them present only once. This entry comes from a study of blood T cell repertoires in COVID-19. In the study overall: The origin of the acute and convalescent COVID-19 samples was the United States, Italy and Spain. T cells, B-cell-depleted T cells, or PBMCs supplied cDNA or gDNA.

The receptor was derived from a woman aged 40-49 years with active or convalescent COVID-19. This chain connects TRBV2 to TRBJ1-4; tentative D call: TRBD1 (5 bases). The sample comprised peripheral blood. CDR3 in amino acids: CASSRDYNEKLFF. The DNA for the CDR3 is TGTGCCAGCAGCAGGGATTATAATGAAAAACTGTTTTTT.